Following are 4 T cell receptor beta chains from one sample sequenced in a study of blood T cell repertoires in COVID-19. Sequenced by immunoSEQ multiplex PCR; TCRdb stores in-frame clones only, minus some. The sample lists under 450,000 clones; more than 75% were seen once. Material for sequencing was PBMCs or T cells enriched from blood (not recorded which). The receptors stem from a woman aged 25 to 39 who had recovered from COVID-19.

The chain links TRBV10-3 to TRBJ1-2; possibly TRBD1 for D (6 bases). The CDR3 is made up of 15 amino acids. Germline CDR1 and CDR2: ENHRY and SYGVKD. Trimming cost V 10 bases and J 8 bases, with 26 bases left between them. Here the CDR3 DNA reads TGTGCCACTCTCGAAGGGGCGGCCAGGGGATTCGGCTACACCTTC. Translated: CATLEGAARGFGYTF.

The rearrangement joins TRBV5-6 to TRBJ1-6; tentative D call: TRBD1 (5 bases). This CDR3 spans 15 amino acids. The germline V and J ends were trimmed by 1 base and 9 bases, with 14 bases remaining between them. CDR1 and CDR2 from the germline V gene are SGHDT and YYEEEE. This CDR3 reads CASSLRDSASSPLHF. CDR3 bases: TGTGCCAGCAGCTTGCGCGACAGTGCCTCTTCACCCCTCCACTTT.

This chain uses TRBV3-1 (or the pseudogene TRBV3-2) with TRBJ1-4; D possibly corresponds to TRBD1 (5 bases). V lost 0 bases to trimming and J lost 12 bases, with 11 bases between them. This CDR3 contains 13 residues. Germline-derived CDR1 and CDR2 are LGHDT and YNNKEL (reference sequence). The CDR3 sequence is CASSQEWGEELFF. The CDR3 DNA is TGTGCCAGCAGCCAAGAATGGGGGGAAGAACTGTTTTTT.

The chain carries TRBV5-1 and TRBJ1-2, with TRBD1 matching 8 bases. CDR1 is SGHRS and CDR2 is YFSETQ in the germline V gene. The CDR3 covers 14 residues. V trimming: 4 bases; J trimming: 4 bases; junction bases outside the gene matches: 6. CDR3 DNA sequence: TGCGCCAGCAGCGGACAGGGAGGGTTCTATGGCTACACCTTC. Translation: CASSGQGGFYGYTF.